The 6 T cell receptor beta chains below were found in one sample sequenced in a study of neurological immune-mediated disorders. One entry per CDR3 protein, called by TCRdb with MiXCR from the 5' RACE reads. The sample comprises some 21,000 distinct CDR3 sequences, roughly 14% of which are singletons, and around 15% rests with the top ten. The sequencing input was PBMCs. The receptors were gathered from a female donor with HTLV-1-associated myelopathy (HAM/TSP).

The table lists this clonotype with many counts. V is TRBV20-1 and J is TRBJ2-2, with TRBD1 identical over 9 bases. The germline gives CDR1 DFQATT, CDR2 SNEGSKA (reference sequence). This CDR3 comprises 14 residues. Trimming cost V 5 bases and J 0 bases; bases outside gene matches: 1. The CDR3 bases are TGCAGTGCTTGGGACAGGGCGAACACCGGGGAGCTGTTTTTT. It translates to CSAWDRANTGELFF.

The chain couples TRBV20-1 to TRBJ1-2; no firm D call. Germline V gives CDR1 DFQATT, CDR2 SNEGSKA (reference sequence). The V end lost 6 bases, the J end lost 7 bases, and 12 bases lay between the germline ends. CDR3 size: 11 residues. The CDR3 nucleotides read TGCAGTGCGCCCTCGCTCAGTGGCTACACCTTC. Translation: CSAPSLSGYTF.

This clonotype was counted ten times or more. The rearrangement joins TRBV5-1 to TRBJ2-5; 8 nucleotides align to TRBD1. Germline V gene data show CDR1 as SGHRS and CDR2 as YFSETQ. V gave up 4 bases and J gave up 2 bases; unmatched junction bases: 4. This CDR3 has 14 residues. This CDR3 reads CASSSQGAQETQYF. CDR3 DNA sequence: TGCGCCAGCAGCAGTCAGGGGGCACAAGAGACCCAGTACTTC.

This clonotype was picked up many times. The rearrangement uses TRBV6-6 and TRBJ2-1, with TRBD2 matching 10 bases. The germline V gene encodes CDR1 MNHNY and CDR2 SVGAGI (reference sequence). Unmatched junction bases numbered 8, after V lost 7 bases and J lost 8 bases. This CDR3 has 14 residues. The CDR3 region has the DNA TGTGCCAGCATGGGACTAGCGTCCTGGTATGAGCAGTTCTTC. It is translated as CASMGLASWYEQFF.

This clonotype was picked up many times. V is TRBV24-1 and J is TRBJ2-3, with 8 bases that match TRBD2. With 3 bases clipped from V and 5 bases from J, the junction kept 9 bases outside the gene matches. Germline assignment: CDR1 KGHDR and CDR2 SFDVKD. The CDR3 is 16 amino acids. The CDR3 bases are TGTGCCACCAGTGATAACCTGAGCGGGAGTGGAGATACGCAGTATTTT. Encoded protein: CATSDNLSGSGDTQYF.

This clonotype showed up just once. The chain employs TRBV20-1 and TRBJ2-3, with 8 bases fitting TRBD1. Germline CDR1 DFQATT, CDR2 SNEGSKA (reference sequence). Trimming at V came to 0 bases and at J to 3 bases, leaving 2 bases not matched to a gene. The CDR3 is made up of 14 amino acids. The DNA for the CDR3 is TGCAGTGCTAGAGAACAGGGGGTTACAGATACGCAGTATTTT. Encoded protein: CSAREQGVTDTQYF.